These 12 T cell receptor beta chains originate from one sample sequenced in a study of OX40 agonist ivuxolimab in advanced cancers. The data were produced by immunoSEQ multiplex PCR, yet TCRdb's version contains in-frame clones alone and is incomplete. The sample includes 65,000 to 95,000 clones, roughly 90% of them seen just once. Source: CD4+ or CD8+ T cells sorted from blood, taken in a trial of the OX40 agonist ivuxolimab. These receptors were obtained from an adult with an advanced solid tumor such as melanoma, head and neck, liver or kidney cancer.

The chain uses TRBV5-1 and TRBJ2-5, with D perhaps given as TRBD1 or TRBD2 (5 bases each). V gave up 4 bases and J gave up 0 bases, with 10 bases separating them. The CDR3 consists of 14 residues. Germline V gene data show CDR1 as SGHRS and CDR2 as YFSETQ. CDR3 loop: CASSLGEYQETQYF. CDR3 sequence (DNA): TGCGCCAGCAGCCTGGGGGAGTACCAAGAGACCCAGTACTTC. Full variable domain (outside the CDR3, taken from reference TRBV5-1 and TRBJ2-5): KAGVTQTPRYLIKTRGQQVTLSCSPISGHRSVSWYQQTPGQGLQFLFEYFSETQRNKGNFPGRFSGRQFSNSRSEMNVSTLELGDSALYLCASSLGEYQETQYFGPGTRLLVL.

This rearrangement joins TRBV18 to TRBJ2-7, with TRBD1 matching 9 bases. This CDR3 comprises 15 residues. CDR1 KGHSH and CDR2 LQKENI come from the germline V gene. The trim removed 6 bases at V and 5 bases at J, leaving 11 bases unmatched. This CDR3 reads CASSPGQGSGNEQYF. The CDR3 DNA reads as TGTGCCAGCTCCCCAGGACAGGGGAGTGGTAACGAGCAGTACTTC.

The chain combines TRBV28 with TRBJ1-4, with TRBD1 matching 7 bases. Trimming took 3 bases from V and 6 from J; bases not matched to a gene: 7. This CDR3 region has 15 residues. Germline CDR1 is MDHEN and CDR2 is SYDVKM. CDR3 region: CASSFSDRDDEKLFF. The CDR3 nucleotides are TGTGCCAGCAGTTTCAGTGACAGGGATGATGAAAAACTGTTTTTT. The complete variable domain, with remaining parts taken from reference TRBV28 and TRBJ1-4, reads DVKVTQSSRYLVKRTGEKVFLECVQDMDHENMFWYRQDPGLGLRLIYFSYDVKMKEKGDIPEGYSVSREKKERFSLILESASTNQTSMYLCASSFSDRDDEKLFFGSGTQLSVL.

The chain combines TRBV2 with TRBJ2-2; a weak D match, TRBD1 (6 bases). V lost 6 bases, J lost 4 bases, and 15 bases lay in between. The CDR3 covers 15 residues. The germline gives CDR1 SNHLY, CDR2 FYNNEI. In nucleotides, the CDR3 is TGTGCCAGCAGGGCGGCAGGGGTGGGCACCGGGGAGCTGTTTTTT. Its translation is CASRAAGVGTGELFF.

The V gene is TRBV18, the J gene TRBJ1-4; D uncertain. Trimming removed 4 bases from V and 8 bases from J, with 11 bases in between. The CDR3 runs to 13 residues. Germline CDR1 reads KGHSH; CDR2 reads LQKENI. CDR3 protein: CASSRVAEEKLFF. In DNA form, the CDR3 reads TGTGCCAGCTCACGGGTGGCGGAGGAAAAACTGTTTTTT. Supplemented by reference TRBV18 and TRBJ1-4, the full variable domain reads NAGVMQNPRHLVRRRGQEARLRCSPMKGHSHVYWYRQLPEEGLKFMVYLQKENIIDESGMPKERFSAEFPKEGPSILRIQQVVRGDSAAYFCASSRVAEEKLFFGSGTQLSVL.

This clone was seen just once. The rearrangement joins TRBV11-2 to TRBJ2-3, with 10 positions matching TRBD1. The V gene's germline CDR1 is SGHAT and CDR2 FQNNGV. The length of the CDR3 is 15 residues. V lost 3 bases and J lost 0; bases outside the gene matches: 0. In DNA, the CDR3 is TGTGCCAGCAGCTTGACAGGGGGCAGCACAGATACGCAGTATTTT. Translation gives CASSLTGGSTDTQYF.

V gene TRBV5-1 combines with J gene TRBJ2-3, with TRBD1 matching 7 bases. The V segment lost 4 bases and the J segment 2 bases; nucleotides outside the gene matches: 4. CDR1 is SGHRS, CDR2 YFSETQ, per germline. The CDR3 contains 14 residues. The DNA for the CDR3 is TGCGCCAGCAGCCCCGGACAGGACACAGATACGCAGTATTTT. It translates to CASSPGQDTDTQYF.

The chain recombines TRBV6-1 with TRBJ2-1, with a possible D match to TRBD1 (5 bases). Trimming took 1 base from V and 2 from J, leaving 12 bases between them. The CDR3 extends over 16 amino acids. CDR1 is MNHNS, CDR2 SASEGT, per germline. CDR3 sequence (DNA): TGTGCCAGCAGTGAAGTGGGCAGGGTAGCCTACAATGAGCAGTTCTTC. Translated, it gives CASSEVGRVAYNEQFF.

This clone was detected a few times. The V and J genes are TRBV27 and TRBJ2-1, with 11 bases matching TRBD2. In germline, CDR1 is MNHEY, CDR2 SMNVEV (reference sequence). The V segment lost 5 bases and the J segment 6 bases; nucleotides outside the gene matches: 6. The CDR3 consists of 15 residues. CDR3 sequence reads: CASSQRLAGFNEQFF. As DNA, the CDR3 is TGTGCCAGCAGTCAGCGACTAGCGGGGTTCAATGAGCAGTTCTTC.

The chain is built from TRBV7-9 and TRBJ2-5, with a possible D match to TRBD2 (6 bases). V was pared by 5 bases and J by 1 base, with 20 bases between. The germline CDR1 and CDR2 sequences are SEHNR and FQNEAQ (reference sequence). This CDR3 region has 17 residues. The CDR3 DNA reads TGTGCCAGCAGCATACCACTAGCCAGGAAGCCCCAAGAGACCCAGTACTTC. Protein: CASSIPLARKPQETQYF. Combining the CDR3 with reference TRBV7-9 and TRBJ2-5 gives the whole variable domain DTGVSQNPRHKITKRGQNVTFRCDPISEHNRLYWYRQTLGQGPEFLTYFQNEAQLEKSRLLSDRFSAERPKGSFSTLEIQRTEQGDSAMYLCASSIPLARKPQETQYFGPGTRLLVL.

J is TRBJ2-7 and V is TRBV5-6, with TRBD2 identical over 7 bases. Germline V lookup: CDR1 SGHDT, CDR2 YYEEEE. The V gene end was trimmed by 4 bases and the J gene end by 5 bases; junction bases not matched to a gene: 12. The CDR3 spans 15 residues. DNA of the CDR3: TGTGCCAGCAGCCCCATTTGGGCGGGGACTAACGAGCAGTACTTC. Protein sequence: CASSPIWAGTNEQYF.

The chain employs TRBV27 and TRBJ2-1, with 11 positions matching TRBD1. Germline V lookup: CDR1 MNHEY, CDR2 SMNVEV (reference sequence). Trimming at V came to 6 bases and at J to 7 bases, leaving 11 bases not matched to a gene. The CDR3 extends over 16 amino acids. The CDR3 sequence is CASRMGRDRGWNEQFF. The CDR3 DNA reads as TGTGCCAGCAGAATGGGACGGGACAGGGGGTGGAATGAGCAGTTCTTC.